The entry below gives a single T cell receptor (beta chain) sequence along with its context. The antigen remains undetermined. PCR was performed using 60 Vbeta and 13 Jbeta primers. Libraries were prepared by immunoSEQ multiplex PCR; TCRdb keeps only in-frame clonotypes and omits some of them. The listing contains 70,000 to 80,000 clones. This record comes from a study of cytomegalovirus exposure and HLA in healthy donors. For the study at large: An earlier analysis found some 100 million unique TCR beta sequences from about 190 million T cells.

V lost 0 bases and J lost 0, with 12 bases in between. Germline V CDR1 and CDR2: GTSNPN, SVGIG (reference sequence). This CDR3 spans 16 amino acids. Study observations and caveats: In presence/absence analyses, roughly uniform sequencing depth across donors was assumed. CMV antigen specificity of three CMV-associated chains was confirmed in vitro. In all likelihood, a cluster of highly shared sequence variants was a sequencing artifact.

The chain links TRBV30 to TRBJ1-5; D may be TRBD1 (5 bases). The origin of this receptor is a man between 40 and 49 years old in good health and CMV-seronegative. The specimen sequenced was PBMCs. CDR3: CAWSVRGYYSNQPQHF. The CDR3 DNA sequence: TGTGCCTGGAGTGTTAGGGGCTACTATAGCAATCAGCCCCAGCATTTT.